The 9 T cell receptor beta chains below all came from one sample that was sequenced in a study of naive and memory T cell subsets (dated by TCRdb to the late 2010s). Points the paper makes about the study in general: A few larger clonotypes were present in naive repertoires, especially CD8 naive repertoires, and these clonotypes were possibly memory cells re-expressing CD45RA.

The library relied on UMI-ligation and nested PCR. The run used an Illumina MiSeq. An equimolar mix of two oligonucleotides covering both TRBC1 and TRBC2 was used as the beta constant-region primer. The ligated cDNA went through four rounds of PCR with nested alpha and beta constant-region primers together with the SP2 primer. TCRdb passed the public sequencing reads through fastp at Q25 and MiXCR, retaining productive beta sequences. Under each unique CDR3 protein, matching rows form one entry showing the most common genes and DNA. The sample has 150,000 or so distinct CDR3 sequences on record, roughly 22% of them singletons. In total, the top ten clones hold about 0.11% of the sample. No antigens are known for them. Sample: naive CD4+ T cells from blood. Sample cell subset or site, as interpreted from the label and publication: naive T cells, CD45RA high CD27+. The origin of the receptors is a human donor in good health.

In this sample, this clonotype turned up a few times. The chain links TRBV5-5 to TRBJ2-4; 8 nucleotides line up with TRBD2. The CDR3 contains 16 residues. The trim removed 2 bases at V and 0 bases at J, leaving 4 bases unmatched. Germline V gene sequence: CDR1 SGHKS, CDR2 YYEKEE (reference sequence). CDR3 amino acids: CASSLLAELAKNIQYF. Written as DNA, the CDR3 is TGTGCCAGCAGCTTACTAGCGGAGCTAGCCAAAAACATTCAGTACTTC.

This clonotype was counted many times. The rearrangement joins TRBV27 to TRBJ2-1; D might be TRBD1 (6 bases). The CDR3 runs to 17 residues. Trimming left V 5 bases short and J 0 bases short, with 17 bases between. Germline V gene data show CDR1 as MNHEY and CDR2 as SMNVEV (reference sequence). The CDR3, as DNA: TGTGCCAGCAGTCCAACTAAACGGGACAACTCCTACAATGAGCAGTTCTTC. It is translated as CASSPTKRDNSYNEQFF.

On this clonotype: It is likely a read error, because the conserved phenylalanine at the end of the CDR3 is missing. The V gene is TRBV6-1, the J gene TRBJ2-1; 10 bases match TRBD2. The trim removed 5 bases at V and 5 bases at J, leaving 6 bases unmatched. Germline assignment: CDR1 MNHNS and CDR2 SASEGT. The CDR3 is made up of 15 amino acids. CDR3 in DNA: TGTGCCAGCAGTAAGCCGGGACTAGCGAACAATGAGCAGTTCTAC. Its protein product is CASSKPGLANNEQFY.

This chain links TRBV4-1 with TRBJ2-1, with D perhaps being TRBD1 or TRBD2 (6 bases each). The CDR3 loop spans 16 amino acids. The germline V gene encodes CDR1 MGHRA and CDR2 YSYEKL. Trimming cost V 0 bases and J 3 bases, with 12 bases left between them. The CDR3 spells CASSQDSGGGYNEQFF. The CDR3 DNA sequence: TGCGCCAGCAGCCAAGATAGCGGAGGGGGCTACAATGAGCAGTTCTTC.

The chain combines TRBV29-1 with TRBJ2-4, with D perhaps TRBD1 (5 bases). The CDR3 has 12 amino acids. The ends were cut back, 4 bases at V and 7 bases at J, with 11 bases in the middle. Germline CDR1 and CDR2: SQVTM and ANQGSEA. CDR3 amino acids: CSVVGPGNIQYF. CDR3 nucleotide sequence: TGCAGCGTTGTGGGGCCAGGGAACATTCAGTACTTC.

This clonotype was observed at least ten times. The gene calls are TRBV7-2 and TRBJ2-1; 9 bases are shared with TRBD2. Germline V gives CDR1 SGHTA, CDR2 FQGNSA. V lost 0 bases, J lost 2 bases, and 5 bases stayed unmatched. CDR3 length equals 17 residues. The CDR3 region has the DNA TGTGCCAGCAGCTTAGCAGCGGGAGGCCGCACCTACAATGAGCAGTTCTTC. It yields the protein CASSLAAGGRTYNEQFF.

In DNA, the CDR3 is TGCAGTGCTGGACCCCGGGACAGGGGCTCGTTGACCCAGTACTTC. Amino acids: CSAGPRDRGSLTQYF. The chain links TRBV20-1 to TRBJ2-5; 10 bases are a match to TRBD1. CDR1 is DFQATT, CDR2 SNEGSKA, per germline (reference sequence). V was clipped by 5 bases and J by 7 bases; unmatched bases: 13. The CDR3 extends over 15 amino acids.

This chain joins TRBV7-9 and TRBJ2-5, with 7 bases fitting TRBD1. V shed 5 bases and J 1 base; nucleotides not matched to a gene: 4. Per germline, CDR1 SEHNR and CDR2 FQNEAQ (reference sequence). The CDR3 is 14 amino acids. CDR3: CASSPTGSQETQYF. As DNA, the CDR3 is TGTGCCAGCAGCCCGACAGGGAGCCAAGAGACCCAGTACTTC.

In this sample, this clonotype turned up a few times. V and J are TRBV6-2 or TRBV6-3 and TRBJ1-5, with D maybe TRBD1 (6 bases). The CDR3 runs to 16 residues. Germline V gene data show CDR1 as MNHEY and CDR2 as SVGEGT. V lost 2 bases to trimming and J lost 2 bases, with 13 bases between them. In DNA, the CDR3 is TGTGCCAGCAGTTACCCGCCCAGGGGAGGCAATCAGCCCCAGCATTTT. Amino acid sequence: CASSYPPRGGNQPQHF.